This T cell receptor (beta chain) was captured in a study of cytomegalovirus exposure and HLA in healthy donors. Overall study: One earlier analysis, a look at roughly 180 million T cells, found some 100 million unique TCR beta sequences.

Overall study results and limits: A later analysis found that most CMV-associated TCR beta chains appeared HLA-restricted.

With regard to this clone: Its matching antigen is unknown.

CDR1 and CDR2 (germline): SEHNR, FQNEAQ (reference sequence). There are 16 residues in the CDR3. Trimming cost V 3 bases and J 0 bases; bases outside gene matches: 6. A multiplex PCR was run with 60 Vbeta primers and 13 Jbeta primers. Sequencing used immunoSEQ multiplex PCR; TCRdb keeps in-frame clones, though not all of them. The repertoire holds about 150,000 clones, with 65% to 80% as singletons. The chain carries TRBV7-9 and TRBJ1-2, with 8 bases matching TRBD1. The sequence was obtained from a man in his forties or fifties in good health and CMV-seropositive. Material for sequencing was PBMCs. The chain's CDR3 is CASSFSGTGPNYGYTF. The CDR3 DNA reads TGTGCCAGCAGCTTCTCAGGGACAGGACCTAACTATGGCTACACCTTC. The full variable domain, with the rest looked up from reference TRBV7-9 and TRBJ1-2, is DTGVSQNPRHKITKRGQNVTFRCDPISEHNRLYWYRQTLGQGPEFLTYFQNEAQLEKSRLLSDRFSAERPKGSFSTLEIQRTEQGDSAMYLCASSFSGTGPNYGYTFGSGTRLTVV.